This TCR beta chain was identified during a study of cytomegalovirus exposure and HLA in healthy donors. Across the whole study: T cells numbering around 190 million yielded around 120 million unique TCR beta sequences in an earlier analysis.

The CDR3 runs to 14 residues. V was clipped by 6 bases and J by 1 base; unmatched bases: 3. CDR1 and CDR2 from the germline V gene are MDHEN and SYDVKM. Study-wide findings and caveats: Serostatus for CMV was the only available immune exposure information. A later analysis by the authors found several of the most significant clusters apparently linked to common viral pathogens. Reported performance of the classifier showed diagnosis of cytomegalovirus status with high specificity and sensitivity.

PCR amplification relied on 60 Vbeta primers (plus 13 Jbeta primers). The assay was immunoSEQ multiplex PCR, and TCRdb's table has in-frame clones only and misses some. The profile shows more than 90,000 clones, 69% of them singletons. In the case of this clone: Antigen: not known.

This rearrangement joins TRBV28 to TRBJ2-1; TRBD2 matches 7 bases. The material sequenced was PBMCs. This sequence originates from a man aged 50 or older in good health and CMV-seronegative. CDR3 nucleotide sequence: TGTGCCAGCAGAAGCGGGGTTTCCTACAATGAGCAGTTCTTC. This translates into CASRSGVSYNEQFF.